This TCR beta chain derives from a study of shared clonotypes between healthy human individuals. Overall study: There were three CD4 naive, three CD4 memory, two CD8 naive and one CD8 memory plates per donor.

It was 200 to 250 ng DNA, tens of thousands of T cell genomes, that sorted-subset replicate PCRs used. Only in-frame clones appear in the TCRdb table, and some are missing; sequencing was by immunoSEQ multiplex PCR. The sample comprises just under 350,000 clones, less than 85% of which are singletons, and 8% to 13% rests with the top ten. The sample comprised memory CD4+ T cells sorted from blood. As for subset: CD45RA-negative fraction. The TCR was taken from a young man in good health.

CDR3 in amino acids: CASSPRAGSYEQYF. DNA of the CDR3: TGCGCCAGCAGCCCCCGAGCGGGCTCCTACGAGCAGTACTTC. The rearrangement joins TRBV4-3 to TRBJ2-7; D perhaps matches TRBD2 (6 bases). Per the germline V gene, CDR1 is LGHNA and CDR2 is YSLEER. The CDR3 extends over 14 amino acids. V was shortened by 4 bases and J by 0 bases, with 10 bases between the two germline ends.